The rows below give T cell receptor beta chains drawn from one sample of a study of blood T cell repertoires in COVID-19. Some clones are missing from TCRdb's copy, which holds only in-frame ones; the method was immunoSEQ multiplex PCR. The sample comprises about 250,000 clones, around 83% of which are singletons, and under 7% rests with the top ten. Sequenced material: PBMCs or T cells enriched from blood (not recorded which). These TCRs come from a woman aged 45-65 years who had been exposed to COVID-19. CDR3s include the opening cysteine and the closing phenylalanine or tryptophan. A D gene is named only where the DNA matches it firmly. Not all rows give a size; the values are once, few, many and, for expanded clones, a class.

TRBJ1-4	NA	TRBV7-9	NA	TGTGCCAGCAGCGCCATGGTCGGGAATGAAAAACTGTTTTTT	CASSAMVGNEKLFF
TRBJ2-6	NA	TRBV13	NA	TGTGCCAGCAGCTTAATTACTGGGGCCAACGTCCTGACTTTC	CASSLITGANVLTF
TRBJ1-4	NA	TRBV5-1	NA	TGCGCCAGCACCACCGACAGGATGAGCGAAAAACTGTTTTTT	CASTTDRMSEKLFF
TRBJ1-1	NA	TRBV13	NA	TGTGCCAGCAGCTTCATCCCCACTGAAGCTTTCTTT	CASSFIPTEAFF
TRBJ2-7	NA	TRBV30	TRBD1	TGTGCCTGGAGTTCGACAGGGGTAGGGTTTTTTAGGGGAACAGGAGAGCAGTACTTC	CAWSSTGVGFFRGTGEQYF
TRBJ1-3	NA	TRBV19	NA	TGTGCCAGTACCCCGGGCTCTGGAAACACCATATATTTT	CASTPGSGNTIYF
TRBJ1-2	NA	TRBV7-2	NA	TGTGCCAGCAGCTTCGGCCCTACAGGGTTGGTCGGCTACACCTTC	CASSFGPTGLVGYTF
TRBJ2-3	NA	TRBV5-8	TRBD1	TGTGCCAGCAGCTCTTTAACAGGGGGGTCCACAGATACGCAGTATTTT	CASSSLTGGSTDTQYF
TRBJ2-5	NA	TRBV10-2	NA	TGCGCCAGCAGTGAGTCGGGGGGGACCCAGTACTTC	CASSESGGTQYF
TRBJ1-4	NA	TRBV21-1	NA	TGTGCCAGCAGCGCCCTGGGAGTTCGACAGAGGGGGGAAAAACTGTTTTTT	CASSALGVRQRGEKLFF
TRBJ1-6	NA	TRBV7-8	TRBD1	TGTGCCAGCAGCCAACCGACAGGGACTTCTAATTCACCCCTCCACTTT	CASSQPTGTSNSPLHF
TRBJ1-2	NA	TRBV10-1	NA	TGCGCCAGCAGTGAAACGGGGAACTATGGCTACACCTTC	CASSETGNYGYTF
TRBJ1-2	NA	TRBV3-1/TRBV3-2	NA	TGTGCCAGCAGCCAGTCAACAGGGGGCTACACCTTC	CASSQSTGGYTF
TRBJ2-3	NA	TRBV11-2	NA	TGTGCCAGCAGCTACTTTAAGAATACGGTTACAGATACGCAGTATTTT	CASSYFKNTVTDTQYF
TRBJ1-1	NA	TRBV13	NA	TGTGCCAGTCGTGAGGCGGTGAACACTGAAGCTTTCTTT	CASREAVNTEAFF
TRBJ2-3	once	TRBV7-2	TRBD2	TGTGCCAGCAGCTCGAGCGGGGGCAGCACAGATACGCAGTATTTT	CASSSSGGSTDTQYF
TRBJ2-4	NA	TRBV19	TRBD2	TGTGCCACCGTAGCGGGGAACATTCAGTACTTC	CATVAGNIQYF
TRBJ1-6	NA	TRBV7-2	NA	TGTGCCAGCAGCTTATCAGAGCCCAGGGGTTTACGGAATTCACCCCTCCACTTT	CASSLSEPRGLRNSPLHF
TRBJ2-2	NA	TRBV7-7	NA	TGTGCCAGCAGCCCCCGCCCGGGGACCGGGGAGCTGTTTTTT	CASSPRPGTGELFF
TRBJ2-7	once	TRBV18	TRBD1	TGTGCCAGCTCACTCGGGACAGACTACGAGCAGTACTTC	CASSLGTDYEQYF
TRBJ2-7	NA	TRBV6-5	TRBD1	TGTGCCAGCGATAGGGACAGGTTCGACGAGCAGTACTTC	CASDRDRFDEQYF
TRBJ2-3	NA	TRBV5-1	TRBD2	TGCGCCAGCAGCCTTGATCCACCGGGGGGGCTGGTAGATACGCAGTATTTT	CASSLDPPGGLVDTQYF